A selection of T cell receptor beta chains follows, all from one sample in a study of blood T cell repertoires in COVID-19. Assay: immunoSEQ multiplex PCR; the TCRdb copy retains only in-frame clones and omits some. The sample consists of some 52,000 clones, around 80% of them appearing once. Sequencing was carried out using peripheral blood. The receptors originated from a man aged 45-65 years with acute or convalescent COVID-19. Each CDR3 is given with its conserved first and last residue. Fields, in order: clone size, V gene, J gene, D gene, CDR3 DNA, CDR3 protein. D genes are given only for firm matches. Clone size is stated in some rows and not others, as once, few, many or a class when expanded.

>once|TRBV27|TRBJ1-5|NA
TGTGCCAGCAGGGCAGGAAGCAATCAGCCCCAGCATTTT
CASRAGSNQPQHF
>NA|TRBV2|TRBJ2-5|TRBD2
TGTGCCAGCGTCCGACTAGCGGGGGAAGAGACCCAGTACTTC
CASVRLAGEETQYF
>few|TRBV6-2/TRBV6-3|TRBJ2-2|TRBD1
TGTGCCAGCAGTCCCCAGGGGGCCCCCGTCGGGGAGCTGTTTTTT
CASSPQGAPVGELFF
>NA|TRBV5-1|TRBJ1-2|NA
TGCGCCAGCAGCCCGGGGATAAACTATGGCTACACCTTC
CASSPGINYGYTF
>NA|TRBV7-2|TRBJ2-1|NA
TGTGCCAGCAGCTTAGTTAGCGCGGCTGAGCAGTTCTTC
CASSLVSAAEQFF
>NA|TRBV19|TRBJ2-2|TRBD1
TGTGCCAGTAGTCAGGGGGTCTCTACCGGGGAGCTGTTTTTT
CASSQGVSTGELFF
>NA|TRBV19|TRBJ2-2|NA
TGTGCCAGTAGTATCTCGACCGGGGAGCTGTTTTTT
CASSISTGELFF
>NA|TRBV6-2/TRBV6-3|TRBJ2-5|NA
TGTGCCAGCAGTGTACTAGCAAATCAAGAGACCCAGTACTTC
CASSVLANQETQYF
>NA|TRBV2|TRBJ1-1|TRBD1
TGTGCCAGCAGTGTTGACAGGGTGAACACTGAAGCTTTCTTT
CASSVDRVNTEAFF
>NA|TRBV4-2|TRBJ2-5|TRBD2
TGTGCCAGCAGCCAAGGGGATACGGGGGGGATAAGAAAAACCCAGTACTTC
CASSQGDTGGIRKTQYF
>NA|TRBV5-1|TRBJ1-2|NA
TGCGCCAGCAGCTTGGCAGCGAGGGCCCACTTCGAACGGAACTATGGCTACACCTTC
CASSLAARAHFERNYGYTF
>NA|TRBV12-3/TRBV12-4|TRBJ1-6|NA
TGTGCCAGCAGTACGGATGAGGGTTCACCCCTCCACTTT
CASSTDEGSPLHF
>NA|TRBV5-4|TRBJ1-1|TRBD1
TGTGCCAGCAGCGAGACAGGGAAGAACACTGAAGCTTTCTTT
CASSETGKNTEAFF
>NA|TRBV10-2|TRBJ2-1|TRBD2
TGCGCCAGCAGTGCACTAGCGGGTTTTTCTTACAATGAGCAGTTCTTC
CASSALAGFSYNEQFF
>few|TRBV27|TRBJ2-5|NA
TGTGCCAGCAGTTTATTTTATCTGGGGGCGAGGGAAGAGACCCAGTACTTC
CASSLFYLGAREETQYF
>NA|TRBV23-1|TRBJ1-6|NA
TGCGCCAGCAGTCAACCGACCAATCGAGGACAGTTACTACCTAATTCACCCCTCCACTTT
CASSQPTNRGQLLPNSPLHF
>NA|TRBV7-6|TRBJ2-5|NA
TGTGCCAGCAGCTTAACAGTTCAAGAGACCCAGTACTTC
CASSLTVQETQYF
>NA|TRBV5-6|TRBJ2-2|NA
TGTGCCAGCAGCTTGGGGGGCCCAACCGGGGAGCTGTTTTTT
CASSLGGPTGELFF
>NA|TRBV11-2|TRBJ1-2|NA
TGTGCCAGCAGCTTAGAATCCACAGCCTATGGCTACACCTTC
CASSLESTAYGYTF
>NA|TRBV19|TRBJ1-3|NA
TGTGCCAGTAGTATATGGGCCTCTGGAAACACCATATATTTT
CASSIWASGNTIYF
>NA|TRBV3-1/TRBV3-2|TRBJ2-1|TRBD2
TGTGCCAGCAGCCAACGACTAGCGGGAGCGGGTGAGCAGTTCTTC
CASSQRLAGAGEQFF
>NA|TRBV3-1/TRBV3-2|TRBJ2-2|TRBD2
TGTGCCAGCAGCCAAGTTCTAGCGGACACCGGGGAGCTGTTTTTT
CASSQVLADTGELFF
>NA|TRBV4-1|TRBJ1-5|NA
TGCGCCAGCAGCCAAGATGCGGGAGAGCAGCCCCAGCATTTT
CASSQDAGEQPQHF